Listed below are T cell receptor beta chains from one sample, sequenced in a study of cytomegalovirus exposure and HLA in healthy donors. The table came from immunoSEQ multiplex PCR; TCRdb's copy has only in-frame clones and leaves some out. The sample lists some 66,000 clones, around 97% occurring once. The sequenced sample was PBMCs. These receptor sequences come from a woman in her late teens or twenties in good health and CMV-seropositive. Each CDR3 is given with its conserved first and last residue. D genes are given only for firm matches. Only some rows state a clone size, as once, few, many or a class for expanded clones.

D	size	V	J	CDR3	DNA
TRBD1	-	TRBV10-1	TRBJ2-7	CASSPGQAYEQYF	TGCGCCAGCAGCCCGGGACAGGCCTACGAGCAGTACTTC
-	-	TRBV27	TRBJ2-1	CASSLPSGSNEQFF	TGTGCCAGCAGTTTACCCTCCGGGAGCAATGAGCAGTTCTTC
TRBD1	-	TRBV4-1	TRBJ2-2	CASSQASGTGFANTGELFF	TGCGCCAGCAGCCAAGCTTCCGGGACAGGGTTCGCGAACACCGGGGAGCTGTTTTTT
-	-	TRBV10-3	TRBJ2-6	CAISASELSGANVLTF	TGTGCCATCAGTGCGTCCGAGCTCTCTGGGGCCAACGTCCTGACTTTC
-	-	TRBV5-1	TRBJ1-2	CASSPGGGYGYTF	TGCGCCAGCAGCCCGGGAGGGGGGTATGGCTACACCTTC
TRBD2	-	TRBV15	TRBJ2-1	CATSRESGRADEQFF	TGTGCCACCAGCAGGGAAAGCGGGAGGGCCGACGAGCAGTTCTTC
TRBD1	once	TRBV7-9	TRBJ1-1	CASSSSSAGTGGGNTEAFF	TGTGCCAGCAGCTCATCCTCAGCCGGGACAGGGGGCGGAAACACTGAAGCTTTCTTT
-	-	TRBV28	TRBJ2-7	CASRTTRNDEQYF	TGTGCCAGCAGAACGACTAGAAACGACGAGCAGTACTTC
-	-	TRBV19	TRBJ2-5	CASRPGTTQETQYF	TGTGCCAGTAGACCCGGGACAACCCAAGAGACCCAGTACTTC
TRBD1	-	TRBV4-1	TRBJ1-2	CASSPGQGPNYGYTF	TGCGCCAGCAGCCCGGGACAGGGTCCAAACTATGGCTACACCTTC
TRBD1	-	TRBV19	TRBJ2-7	CASSIAGGSEQYF	TGTGCCAGTAGTATAGCAGGGGGAAGCGAGCAGTACTTC
TRBD2	-	TRBV14	TRBJ2-1	CASSRPLAAQNNEQFF	TGTGCCAGCAGCCGCCCGCTAGCGGCCCAGAACAATGAGCAGTTCTTC
-	-	TRBV5-1	TRBJ1-1	CASSPTGSVIGTEAFF	TGCGCCAGCAGCCCGACCGGGTCGGTTATAGGCACTGAAGCTTTCTTT
-	-	TRBV11-2	TRBJ2-7	CASSLDSRGYEQYF	TGTGCCAGCAGCTTAGACTCGAGAGGCTACGAGCAGTACTTC
-	-	TRBV4-1	TRBJ2-7	CASSQAGPGEEQYF	TGCGCCAGCAGCCAAGCGGGCCCAGGGGAGGAGCAGTACTTC
TRBD2	-	TRBV28	TRBJ2-7	CASTGAGGSESYEQYF	TGTGCCAGTACGGGAGCGGGAGGCTCAGAATCCTACGAGCAGTACTTC
-	-	TRBV11-2	TRBJ1-2	CASSLDRRGDGYTF	TGTGCCAGCAGCTTAGATCGGAGGGGTGATGGCTACACCTTC
-	-	TRBV7-8	TRBJ1-3	CASSLGGHSGNTIYF	TGTGCCAGCAGCTTAGGGGGACACTCTGGAAACACCATATATTTT
TRBD1	-	TRBV7-9	TRBJ1-2	CASSRRQGANYGYTF	TGTGCCAGCAGCCGACGACAGGGAGCTAACTATGGCTACACCTTC
TRBD1	-	TRBV5-5	TRBJ2-7	CASSSGQGVHEQYF	TGTGCCAGCAGCTCCGGACAGGGGGTTCACGAGCAGTACTTC
-	-	TRBV11-3	TRBJ2-7	CASSLGLTYEQYF	TGTGCCAGCAGCTTAGGACTGACCTACGAGCAGTACTTC
TRBD1	-	TRBV5-1	TRBJ2-1	CASSLGGQVYNEQFF	TGCGCCAGCAGCTTGGGGGGACAGGTTTACAATGAGCAGTTCTTC
-	-	TRBV28	TRBJ2-7	CATYTRDKSYEQYF	TGTGCCACTTACACGAGAGACAAGTCCTACGAGCAGTACTTC
-	-	TRBV29-1	TRBJ2-7	CSVPRTGDSYEQYF	TGCAGCGTTCCTCGGACGGGAGATTCCTACGAGCAGTACTTC
TRBD1	-	TRBV18	TRBJ2-3	CASSPGTEGVDTQYF	TGTGCCAGCTCACCCGGGACAGAGGGAGTAGATACGCAGTATTTT
TRBD1	-	TRBV30	TRBJ1-3	CAWSFSQGDTIYF	TGTGCCTGGAGTTTTTCGCAGGGGGACACCATATATTTT
-	-	TRBV9	TRBJ2-1	CASSAPPSSYNEQFF	TGTGCCAGCAGTGCGCCCCCGAGCTCCTACAATGAGCAGTTCTTC
-	-	TRBV30	TRBJ2-2	CAWSGVNTGELFF	TGTGCCTGGAGTGGAGTTAACACCGGGGAGCTGTTTTTT
-	once	TRBV11-1	TRBJ2-1	CASSLGGPSSFNEQFF	TGTGCCAGCAGCTTAGGTGGGCCGTCATCTTTCAATGAGCAGTTCTTC
TRBD1	-	TRBV27	TRBJ2-7	CASSIDRGTRSYEQYF	TGTGCCAGCAGCATCGACAGGGGGACGCGCTCCTACGAGCAGTACTTC
-	-	TRBV4-1	TRBJ2-1	CASSDGGGARRNRPYNEQFF	TGCGCCAGCAGCGACGGAGGGGGGGCGCGGCGGAACCGACCCTACAATGAGCAGTTCTTC
TRBD1	-	TRBV19	TRBJ1-2	CASSIGGQNYGYTF	TGTGCCAGTAGTATAGGGGGACAGAACTATGGCTACACCTTC
TRBD2	-	TRBV4-1	TRBJ2-5	CASSQVLGPSGSSETQYF	TGCGCCAGCAGCCAAGTTCTCGGACCTAGCGGGAGCTCCGAGACCCAGTACTTC
TRBD1	-	TRBV28	TRBJ2-7	CASTRQGAATYEQYF	TGTGCCAGCACCCGGCAGGGGGCAGCGACCTACGAGCAGTACTTC
TRBD1	once	TRBV27	TRBJ2-1	CASSSRTGYNEQFF	TGTGCCAGCAGTTCCCGGACAGGATACAATGAGCAGTTCTTC
TRBD2	-	TRBV9	TRBJ2-1	CASSVGPAGGDNEQFF	TGTGCCAGCAGCGTAGGGCCAGCGGGAGGAGACAATGAGCAGTTCTTC
TRBD2	-	TRBV4-1	TRBJ2-2	CASSHPSGGNTGELFF	TGCGCCAGCAGCCATCCAAGCGGGGGGAACACCGGGGAGCTGTTTTTT
TRBD1	-	TRBV18	TRBJ1-1	CASSPGQGAREAFF	TGTGCCAGCTCACCTGGACAGGGGGCGCGGGAAGCTTTCTTT
-	-	TRBV28	TRBJ1-1	CASSSMTGRNTEAFF	TGTGCCAGCAGTTCGATGACAGGACGGAACACTGAAGCTTTCTTT
-	-	TRBV9	TRBJ1-5	CASSEGGLGNQPQHF	TGTGCCAGCTCAGAGGGGGGGTTAGGCAATCAGCCCCAGCATTTT